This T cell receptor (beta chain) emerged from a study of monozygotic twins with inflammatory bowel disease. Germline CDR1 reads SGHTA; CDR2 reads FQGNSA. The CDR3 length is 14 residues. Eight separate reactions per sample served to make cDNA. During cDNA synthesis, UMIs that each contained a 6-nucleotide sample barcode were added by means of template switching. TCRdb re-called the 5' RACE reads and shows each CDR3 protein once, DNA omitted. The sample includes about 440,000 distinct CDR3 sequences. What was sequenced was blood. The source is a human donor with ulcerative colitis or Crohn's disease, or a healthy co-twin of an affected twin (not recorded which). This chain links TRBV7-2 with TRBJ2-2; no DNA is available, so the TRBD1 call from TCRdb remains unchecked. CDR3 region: CASSLGDSTGELFF.